This TCR beta chain was recovered during a study of post-analysis software for immune sequencing data. As for the study in general: The study covered relapsing-remitting, secondary progressive and progressive-relapsing courses of multiple sclerosis. General study findings and limits: Multiple sclerosis patients showed significantly lower normalized Chao1 diversity than controls did. Patients had higher frequencies than controls of four to six TRBV segments, including TRBV5-6, TRBV5-1 and TRBV20-1. Strong same-batch co-clustering of samples appeared with F measure clustering.

A remark on this clonotype: The antigen remains undetermined.

The V end was cut by 4 bases, the J end by 0 bases, with 6 bases between. This CDR3 spans 13 amino acids. Per the germline V gene, CDR1 is ENHRY and CDR2 is SYGVKD. Unique molecular identifiers were built into the TCR beta cDNA libraries. From around 0.96 to 9.9 million T cells, 500,000 or so cDNA molecules were obtained. TCRdb itself ran the PCR reads through MiXCR, one entry per CDR3 protein. In the table there are 350,000 to 500,000 distinct CDR3 sequences, approximately 42% of which are singletons. The specimen was blood. The chain has TRBV10-3 and TRBJ1-1; no firm D call. The receptor comes from a girl aged 2-9 years with multiple sclerosis. The CDR3 reads CAISVEMNTEAFF. DNA for the CDR3: TGTGCCATCAGTGTTGAAATGAACACTGAAGCTTTCTTT.